The rows below give T cell receptor beta chains drawn from one sample of a study of radiation and T cells in renal cell carcinoma. Data came from immunoSEQ multiplex PCR; TCRdb stores just in-frame clones and leaves some out. Found here are about 26,000 clones, over 75% of them singletons; the top ten hold approximately 31%. Sample: blood, taken from a patient whose treatment included radiotherapy and nephrectomy. All receptors come from a man between 60 and 70 years old with renal cell carcinoma. Each CDR3 is given with its conserved first and last residue. D genes are given only for firm matches. Size is stated for part of the rows, as once, few or many counts, or as a class when the clone is expanded.

j_call	d_call	v_call	clone_size	cdr3_aa	cdr3_nt
TRBJ2-7	.	TRBV2	.	CASSPLSGGEQYF	TGTGCCAGCAGTCCTTTGTCTGGAGGTGAGCAGTACTTC
TRBJ2-3	TRBD2	TRBV28	.	CASSPGTSGRVGGTDTQYF	TGTGCCAGCAGTCCTGGGACTAGCGGGAGGGTGGGAGGAACAGATACGCAGTATTTT
TRBJ2-3	.	TRBV7-2	.	CASSRGLTTDTQYF	TGTGCCAGCAGCCGCGGGCTAACCACAGATACGCAGTATTTT
TRBJ1-2	.	TRBV30	.	CAWSHRGPRYGYTF	TGTGCCTGGAGTCACCGGGGACCTCGCTATGGCTACACCTTC
TRBJ1-1	TRBD1	TRBV18	.	CASSPTGVTEAFF	TGTGCCAGCTCACCCACAGGGGTAACTGAAGCTTTCTTT
TRBJ1-1	TRBD1	TRBV4-1	.	CASSQDKGSRVGGQAATEAFF	TGCGCCAGCAGCCAAGACAAGGGGTCCCGAGTCGGCGGACAGGCAGCTACTGAAGCTTTCTTT
TRBJ2-2	.	TRBV27	.	CASSSRVVTGELFF	TGTGCCAGCAGTAGTCGGGTTGTTACCGGGGAGCTGTTTTTT
TRBJ2-7	TRBD2	TRBV7-7	.	CASSLGGSNNEQYF	TGTGCTAGCAGCTTAGGCGGGAGTAACAACGAGCAGTACTTC
TRBJ1-4	.	TRBV2	.	CASSEVGEGKLFF	TGTGCCAGCAGTGAGGTCGGGGAGGGGAAACTGTTTTTT
TRBJ1-2	TRBD1	TRBV6-1	.	CASSEYVRDRGYGYTF	TGTGCCAGCAGTGAATATGTAAGGGACAGGGGTTATGGCTACACCTTC
TRBJ2-1	.	TRBV7-8	once	CASSHTLGGEQFF	TGTGCCAGCAGCCACACCCTGGGGGGTGAGCAGTTCTTC
TRBJ2-7	TRBD1	TRBV4-1	once	CASSPPTGVLAEQYF	TGCGCCAGCAGCCCTCCGACAGGGGTTCTTGCCGAGCAGTACTTC
TRBJ1-1	.	TRBV5-5	.	CASSLERVGTEAFF	TGTGCCAGCAGCTTGGAAAGGGTGGGGACTGAAGCTTTCTTT
TRBJ1-1	.	TRBV7-9	.	CASSEQGAPFF	TGTGCCAGCAGCGAACAGGGCGCTCCTTTCTTT